This TCR beta chain was recorded in a study of blood T cell repertoires in COVID-19. Study summary: Both acute and convalescent COVID-19 samples were obtained from the United States, Italy and Spain. The analysed material was cDNA or gDNA that came from T cells, B-cell-depleted T cells, or PBMCs.

The CDR3 has 13 amino acids. V shed 3 bases, J shed 10 bases, and the junction held 0 bases outside the gene matches. The germline V gene encodes CDR1 LNHDA and CDR2 SQIVND (reference sequence). Original processing methods: It was from reference gene primer amplification that nucleated cell counts were estimated. Profiled with immunoSEQ multiplex PCR; TCRdb holds only in-frame clones, not every one. V and J calls and clone size are given by that table; D and trimming were obtained from the DNA. The sample consists of 98,000 or so clones, about 86% of them appearing once. Source material: peripheral blood. The clonotype was recovered from a woman aged 60-70 years in a cohort sampled during active or convalescent COVID-19. The gene calls are TRBV19 and TRBJ2-6; 10 positions agree with TRBD1. The CDR3 bases are TGTGCCAGTAGTATGGACAGGGGGAACGTCCTGACTTTC. Amino acid sequence: CASSMDRGNVLTF.